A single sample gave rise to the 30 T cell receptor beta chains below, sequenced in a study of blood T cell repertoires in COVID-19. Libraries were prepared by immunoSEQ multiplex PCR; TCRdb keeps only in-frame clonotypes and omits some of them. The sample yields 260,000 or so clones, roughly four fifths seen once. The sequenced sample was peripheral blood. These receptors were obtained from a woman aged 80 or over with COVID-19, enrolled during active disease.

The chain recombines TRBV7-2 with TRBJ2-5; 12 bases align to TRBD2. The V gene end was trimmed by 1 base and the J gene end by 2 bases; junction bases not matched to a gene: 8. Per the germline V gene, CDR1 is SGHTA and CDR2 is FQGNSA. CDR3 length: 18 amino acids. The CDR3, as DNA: TGTGCCAGCAGCTTAGGGGAGACTAGCGGGGGAATACAAGAGACCCAGTACTTC. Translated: CASSLGETSGGIQETQYF.

CDR3 protein: CASSLEGISTEAFF. For the CDR3, the DNA is TGTGCCAGCAGTCTGGAGGGGATTTCCACTGAAGCTTTCTTT. The chain carries TRBV25-1 and TRBJ1-1, with a tentative D call TRBD1 (5 bases). Germline-derived CDR1 and CDR2 are MGHDK and SYGVNS. The CDR3 is made up of 14 amino acids. Trimming removed 5 bases at V and 4 bases at J, with 14 bases between. The variable domain in full, completed from reference TRBV25-1 and TRBJ1-1, reads EADIYQTPRYLVIGTGKKITLECSQTMGHDKMYWYQQDPGMELHLIHYSYGVNSTEKGDLSSESTVSRIRTEHFPLTLESARPSHTSQYLCASSLEGISTEAFFGQGTRLTVV.

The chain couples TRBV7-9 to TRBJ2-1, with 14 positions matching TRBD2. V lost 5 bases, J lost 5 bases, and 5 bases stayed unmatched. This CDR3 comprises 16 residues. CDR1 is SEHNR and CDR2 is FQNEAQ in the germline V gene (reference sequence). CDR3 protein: CASSRRTSGRNNEQFF. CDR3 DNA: TGTGCCAGCAGCCGGAGGACTAGCGGGAGGAACAATGAGCAGTTCTTC.

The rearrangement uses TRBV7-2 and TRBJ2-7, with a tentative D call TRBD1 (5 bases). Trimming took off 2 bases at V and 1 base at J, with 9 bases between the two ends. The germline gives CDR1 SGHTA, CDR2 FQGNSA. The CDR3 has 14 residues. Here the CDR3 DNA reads TGTGCCAGCAGCTTATATCCAGGGTCCTACGAGCAGTACTTC. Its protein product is CASSLYPGSYEQYF.

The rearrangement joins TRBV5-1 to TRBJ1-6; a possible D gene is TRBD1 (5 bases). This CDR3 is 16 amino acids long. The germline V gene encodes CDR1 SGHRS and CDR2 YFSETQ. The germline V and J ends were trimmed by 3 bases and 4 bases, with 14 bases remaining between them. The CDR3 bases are TGCGCCAGCAGCTCTCAATCGACAGCTTATAATTCACCCCTCCACTTT. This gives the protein CASSSQSTAYNSPLHF.

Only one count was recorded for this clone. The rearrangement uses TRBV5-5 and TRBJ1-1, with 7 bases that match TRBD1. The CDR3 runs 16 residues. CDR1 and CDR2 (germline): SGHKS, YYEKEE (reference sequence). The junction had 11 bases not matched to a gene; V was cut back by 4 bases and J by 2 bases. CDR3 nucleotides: TGTGCCAGCAGCGGCAACAACAGGGGCTTTAACACTGAAGCTTTCTTT. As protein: CASSGNNRGFNTEAFF.

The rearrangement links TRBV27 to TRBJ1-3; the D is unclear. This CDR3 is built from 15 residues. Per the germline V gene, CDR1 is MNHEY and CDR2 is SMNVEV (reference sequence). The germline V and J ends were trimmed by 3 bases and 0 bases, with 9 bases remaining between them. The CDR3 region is CASSFGRGSGNTIYF. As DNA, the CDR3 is TGTGCCAGCAGTTTCGGGCGGGGCTCTGGAAACACCATATATTTT.

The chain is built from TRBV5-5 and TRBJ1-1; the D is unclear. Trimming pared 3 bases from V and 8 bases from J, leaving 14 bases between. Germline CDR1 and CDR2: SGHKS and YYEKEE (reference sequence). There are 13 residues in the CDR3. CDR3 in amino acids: CASSSHPGTEAFF. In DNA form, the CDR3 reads TGTGCCAGCAGCTCTCACCCGGGTACCGAAGCTTTCTTT.

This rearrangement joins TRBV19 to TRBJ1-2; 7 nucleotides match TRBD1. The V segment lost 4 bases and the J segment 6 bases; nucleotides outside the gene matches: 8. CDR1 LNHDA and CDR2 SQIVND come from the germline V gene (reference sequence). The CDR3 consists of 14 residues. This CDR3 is CASSRRGGVDGYTF. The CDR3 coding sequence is TGTGCCAGTAGTAGACGAGGGGGCGTGGATGGCTACACCTTC.

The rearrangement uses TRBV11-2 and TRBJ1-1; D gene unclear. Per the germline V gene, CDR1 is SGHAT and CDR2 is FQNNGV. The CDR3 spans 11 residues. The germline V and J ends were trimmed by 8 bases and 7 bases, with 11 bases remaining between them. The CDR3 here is CASGFRLEAFF. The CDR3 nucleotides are TGTGCCAGCGGGTTTCGACTTGAAGCTTTCTTT.

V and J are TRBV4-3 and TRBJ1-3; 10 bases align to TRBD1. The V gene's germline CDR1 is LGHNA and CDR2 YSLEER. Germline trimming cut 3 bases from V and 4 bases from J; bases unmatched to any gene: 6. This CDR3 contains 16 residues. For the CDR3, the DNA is TGCGCCAGCAGCCACCATGGGGGACAGGGGGGAAACACCATATATTTT. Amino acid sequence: CASSHHGGQGGNTIYF.

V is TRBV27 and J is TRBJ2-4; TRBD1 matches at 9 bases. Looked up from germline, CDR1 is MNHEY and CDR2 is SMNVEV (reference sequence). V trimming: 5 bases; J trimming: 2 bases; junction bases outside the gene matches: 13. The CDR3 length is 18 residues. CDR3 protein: CASSASWGQGISKNIQYF. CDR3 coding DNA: TGTGCCAGCAGTGCCTCGTGGGGACAGGGAATCTCCAAAAACATTCAGTACTTC.

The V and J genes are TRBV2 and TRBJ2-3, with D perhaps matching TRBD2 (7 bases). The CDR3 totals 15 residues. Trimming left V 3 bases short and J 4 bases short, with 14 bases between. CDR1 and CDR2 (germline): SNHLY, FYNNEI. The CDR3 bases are TGTGCCAGCAGTGATGGGGCGGGGGCAGCAGATACGCAGTATTTT. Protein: CASSDGAGAADTQYF.

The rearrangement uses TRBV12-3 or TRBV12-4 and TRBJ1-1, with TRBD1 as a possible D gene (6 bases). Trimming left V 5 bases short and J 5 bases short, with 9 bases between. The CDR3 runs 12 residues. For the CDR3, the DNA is TGTGCCAGCAGTACAGGGAGAACTGAAGCTTTCTTT. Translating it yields CASSTGRTEAFF.

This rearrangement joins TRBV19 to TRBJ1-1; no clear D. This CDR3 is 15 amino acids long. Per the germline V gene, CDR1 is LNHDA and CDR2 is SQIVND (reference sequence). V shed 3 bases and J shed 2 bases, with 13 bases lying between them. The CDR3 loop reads CASSIPARRNTEAFF. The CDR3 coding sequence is TGTGCCAGTAGTATCCCCGCCAGAAGAAACACTGAAGCTTTCTTT.

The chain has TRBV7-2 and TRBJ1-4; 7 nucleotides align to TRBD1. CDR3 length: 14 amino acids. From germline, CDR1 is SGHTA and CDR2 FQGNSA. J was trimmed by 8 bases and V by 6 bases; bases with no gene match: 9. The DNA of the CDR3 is TGTGCCAGCAGTCACAGGGGTGGAGGGGAAAAACTGTTTTTT. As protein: CASSHRGGGEKLFF.

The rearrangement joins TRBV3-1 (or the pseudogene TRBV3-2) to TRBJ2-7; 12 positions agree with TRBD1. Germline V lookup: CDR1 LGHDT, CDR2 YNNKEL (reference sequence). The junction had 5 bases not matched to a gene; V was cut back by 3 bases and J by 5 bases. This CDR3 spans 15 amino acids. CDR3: CASSHGTGGFNEQYF. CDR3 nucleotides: TGTGCCAGCAGCCACGGGACAGGGGGCTTCAACGAGCAGTACTTC.

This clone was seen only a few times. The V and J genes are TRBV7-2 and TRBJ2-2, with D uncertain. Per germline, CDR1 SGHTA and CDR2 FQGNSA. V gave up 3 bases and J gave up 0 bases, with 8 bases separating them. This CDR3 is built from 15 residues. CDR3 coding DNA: TGTGCCAGCAGCTTCAGTAACGCGAACACCGGGGAGCTGTTTTTT. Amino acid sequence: CASSFSNANTGELFF.

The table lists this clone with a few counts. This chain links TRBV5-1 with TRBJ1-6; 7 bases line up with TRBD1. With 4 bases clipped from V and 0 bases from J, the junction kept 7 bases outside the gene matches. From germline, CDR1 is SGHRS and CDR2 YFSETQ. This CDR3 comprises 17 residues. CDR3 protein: CASSPGQLSSYNSPLHF. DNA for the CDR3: TGCGCCAGCAGCCCGGGACAGCTTAGCTCCTATAATTCACCCCTCCACTTT.

This chain's CDR3 is CASSEPGQSNQPQHF. CDR3 in DNA: TGTGCCAGCAGCGAGCCGGGACAGAGCAATCAGCCCCAGCATTTT. This chain links TRBV6-2 or TRBV6-3 with TRBJ1-5; 7 bases line up with TRBD1. The germline gives CDR1 MNHEY, CDR2 SVGEGT. The ends lost 6 bases at V and 1 base at J; junction bases unmatched: 6. The CDR3 length is 15 residues.

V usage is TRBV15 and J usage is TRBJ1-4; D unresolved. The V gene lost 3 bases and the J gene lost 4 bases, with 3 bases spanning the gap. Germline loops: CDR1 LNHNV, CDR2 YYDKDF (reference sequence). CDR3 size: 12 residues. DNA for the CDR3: TGTGCCACCAGCAGTTATAATGAAAAACTGTTTTTT. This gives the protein CATSSYNEKLFF.

The CDR3 DNA reads TGTGCCAGCAGCCCGACTTTGAACACTGAAGCTTTCTTT. This encodes CASSPTLNTEAFF. This chain joins TRBV6-5 and TRBJ1-1; D uncertain. V lost 6 bases to trimming and J lost 0 bases, with 8 bases between them. There are 13 residues in the CDR3. Germline V gene data show CDR1 as MNHEY and CDR2 as SVGAGI.

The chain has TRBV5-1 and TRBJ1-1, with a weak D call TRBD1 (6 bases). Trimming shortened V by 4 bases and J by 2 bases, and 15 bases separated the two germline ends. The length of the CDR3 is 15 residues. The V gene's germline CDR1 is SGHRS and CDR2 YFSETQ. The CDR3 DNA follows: TGCGCCAGCAGCAATCCGGGACAAGTTAACACTGAAGCTTTCTTT. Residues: CASSNPGQVNTEAFF. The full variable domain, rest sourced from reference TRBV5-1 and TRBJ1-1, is KAGVTQTPRYLIKTRGQQVTLSCSPISGHRSVSWYQQTPGQGLQFLFEYFSETQRNKGNFPGRFSGRQFSNSRSEMNVSTLELGDSALYLCASSNPGQVNTEAFFGQGTRLTVV.

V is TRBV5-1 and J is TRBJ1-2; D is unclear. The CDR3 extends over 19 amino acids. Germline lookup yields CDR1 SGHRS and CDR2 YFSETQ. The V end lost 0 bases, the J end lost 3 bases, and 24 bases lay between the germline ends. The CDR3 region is CASSLAGRGSAANHYGYTF. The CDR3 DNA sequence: TGCGCCAGCAGCTTGGCTGGAAGAGGTAGCGCTGCAAACCACTATGGCTACACCTTC. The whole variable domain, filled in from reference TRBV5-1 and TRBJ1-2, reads KAGVTQTPRYLIKTRGQQVTLSCSPISGHRSVSWYQQTPGQGLQFLFEYFSETQRNKGNFPGRFSGRQFSNSRSEMNVSTLELGDSALYLCASSLAGRGSAANHYGYTFGSGTRLTVV.

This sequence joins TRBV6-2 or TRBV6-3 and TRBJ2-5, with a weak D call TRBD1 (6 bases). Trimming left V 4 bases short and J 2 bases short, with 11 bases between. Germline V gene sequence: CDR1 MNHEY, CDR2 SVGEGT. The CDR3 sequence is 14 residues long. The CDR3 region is CASSLFRGQETQYF. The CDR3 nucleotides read TGTGCCAGCAGTTTATTCAGGGGACAAGAGACCCAGTACTTC.

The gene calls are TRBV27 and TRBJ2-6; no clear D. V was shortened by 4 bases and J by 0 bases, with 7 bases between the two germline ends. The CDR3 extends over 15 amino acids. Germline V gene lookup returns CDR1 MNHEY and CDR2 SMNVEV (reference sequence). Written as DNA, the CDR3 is TGTGCCAGCAGTTCCGGTTCCTCTGGGGCCAACGTCCTGACTTTC. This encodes CASSSGSSGANVLTF.

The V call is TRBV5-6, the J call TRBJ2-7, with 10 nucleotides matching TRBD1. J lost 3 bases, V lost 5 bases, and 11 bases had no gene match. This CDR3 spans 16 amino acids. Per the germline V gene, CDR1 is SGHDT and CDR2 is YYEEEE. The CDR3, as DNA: TGTGCCAGCAGAAAGGTGGGGACAGGGGCAGGCTACGAGCAGTACTTC. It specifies CASRKVGTGAGYEQYF. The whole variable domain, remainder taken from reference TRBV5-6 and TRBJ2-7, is DAGVTQSPTHLIKTRGQQVTLRCSPKSGHDTVSWYQQALGQGPQFIFQYYEEEERQRGNFPDRFSGHQFPNYSSELNVNALLLGDSALYLCASRKVGTGAGYEQYFGPGTRLTVT.

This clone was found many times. CDR3 in amino acids: CASSESGGEGDEQFF. CDR3 DNA: TGTGCCAGCAGTGAATCGGGCGGGGAAGGGGATGAGCAGTTCTTC. This chain uses TRBV6-1 with TRBJ2-1, with a possible D match to TRBD2 (6 bases). The germline CDR1 and CDR2 sequences are MNHNS and SASEGT. Trimming left V 2 bases short and J 8 bases short, with 16 bases between. This CDR3 is built from 15 residues.

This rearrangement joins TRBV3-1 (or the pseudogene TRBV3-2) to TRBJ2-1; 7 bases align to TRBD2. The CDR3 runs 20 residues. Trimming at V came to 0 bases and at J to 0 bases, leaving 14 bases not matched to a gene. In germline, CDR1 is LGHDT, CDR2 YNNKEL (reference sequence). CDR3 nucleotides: TGTGCCAGCAGCCAAGATTTGGCCAGGCGGGAGCGTAGCTCCTACAATGAGCAGTTCTTC. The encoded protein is CASSQDLARRERSSYNEQFF.

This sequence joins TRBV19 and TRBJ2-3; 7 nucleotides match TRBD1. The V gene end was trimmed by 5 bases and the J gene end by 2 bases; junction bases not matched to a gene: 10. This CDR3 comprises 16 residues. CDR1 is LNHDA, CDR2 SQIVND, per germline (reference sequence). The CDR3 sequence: CASSQPDRALTDTQYF. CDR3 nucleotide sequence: TGTGCCAGTAGTCAACCTGACAGGGCACTCACAGATACGCAGTATTTT.